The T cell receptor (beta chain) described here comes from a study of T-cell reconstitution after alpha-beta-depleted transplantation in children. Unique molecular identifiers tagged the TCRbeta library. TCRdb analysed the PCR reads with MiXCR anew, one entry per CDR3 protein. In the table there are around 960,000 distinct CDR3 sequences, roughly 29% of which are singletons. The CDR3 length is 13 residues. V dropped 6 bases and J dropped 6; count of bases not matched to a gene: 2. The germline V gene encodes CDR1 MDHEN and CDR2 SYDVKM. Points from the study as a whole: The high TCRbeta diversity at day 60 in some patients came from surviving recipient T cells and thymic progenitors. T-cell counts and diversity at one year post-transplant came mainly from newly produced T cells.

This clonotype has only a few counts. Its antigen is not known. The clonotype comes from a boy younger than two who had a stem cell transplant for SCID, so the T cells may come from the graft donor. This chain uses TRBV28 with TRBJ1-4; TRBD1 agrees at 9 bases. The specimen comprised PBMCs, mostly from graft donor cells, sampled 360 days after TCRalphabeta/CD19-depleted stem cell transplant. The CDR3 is CASSWTGDEKLFF. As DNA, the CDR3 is TGTGCCAGCAGCTGGACAGGGGATGAAAAACTGTTTTTT.